Shown below are 9 T cell receptor beta chains from a single sample sequenced in a study of monozygotic twins with inflammatory bowel disease. Each CDR3 protein gets one entry in TCRdb, which reprocessed the 5' RACE reads and gives no DNA. This repertoire includes 200,000 to 250,000 distinct CDR3 sequences. Source material: blood. The receptors shown here come from a human donor with ulcerative colitis or Crohn's disease, or a healthy co-twin of an affected twin (not recorded which).

This chain joins TRBV7-2 and TRBJ1-1; TCRdb indicates TRBD1, and absent DNA this call remains unverified. Germline V gene lookup returns CDR1 SGHTA and CDR2 FQGNSA. The CDR3 sequence is 16 residues long. The CDR3: CASSLAGTGTGSEAFF.

This rearrangement joins TRBV12-3 or TRBV12-4 to TRBJ2-6. This CDR3 has 14 amino acids. This CDR3 is CASSFVSGANVLTF.

The J gene is TRBJ2-3, the V gene TRBV3-1. Germline V gene lookup returns CDR1 LGHDT and CDR2 YNNKEL (reference sequence). The CDR3 is 15 amino acids. The CDR3 region is CASSQSPILTDTQYF.

CDR3 in amino acids: CASSQDRVFSPLHF. The gene calls are TRBV9 and TRBJ1-6; TCRdb reports TRBD1, a call that lacks DNA to check it against. The CDR3 consists of 14 residues. Germline assignment: CDR1 SGDLS and CDR2 YYNGEE.

The chain uses TRBV20-1 and TRBJ1-4. The CDR3 spans 11 residues. Looked up from germline, CDR1 is DFQATT and CDR2 is SNEGSKA (reference sequence). CDR3 sequence: CSARTREKLFF.

The chain employs TRBV15 and TRBJ1-5. Germline CDR1 LNHNV, CDR2 YYDKDF (reference sequence). The CDR3 loop spans 12 amino acids. The CDR3 loop reads CATSKPNQPQHF.

The V gene is TRBV20-1, the J gene TRBJ2-6. This CDR3 spans 13 amino acids. Germline V lookup: CDR1 DFQATT, CDR2 SNEGSKA (reference sequence). The CDR3 reads CSARKQGANVLTF.

J is TRBJ1-1 and V is TRBV20-1. There are 11 residues in the CDR3. Per the germline V gene, CDR1 is DFQATT and CDR2 is SNEGSKA (reference sequence). CDR3 in amino acids: CSVGSTAEAFF.

The V call is TRBV4-3, the J call TRBJ2-1; the D gene TCRdb calls, TRBD2, cannot be checked with no DNA. Germline values: CDR1 LGHNA, CDR2 YSLEER. This CDR3 has 15 amino acids. Here the CDR3 reads CASSQERASGREQFF.